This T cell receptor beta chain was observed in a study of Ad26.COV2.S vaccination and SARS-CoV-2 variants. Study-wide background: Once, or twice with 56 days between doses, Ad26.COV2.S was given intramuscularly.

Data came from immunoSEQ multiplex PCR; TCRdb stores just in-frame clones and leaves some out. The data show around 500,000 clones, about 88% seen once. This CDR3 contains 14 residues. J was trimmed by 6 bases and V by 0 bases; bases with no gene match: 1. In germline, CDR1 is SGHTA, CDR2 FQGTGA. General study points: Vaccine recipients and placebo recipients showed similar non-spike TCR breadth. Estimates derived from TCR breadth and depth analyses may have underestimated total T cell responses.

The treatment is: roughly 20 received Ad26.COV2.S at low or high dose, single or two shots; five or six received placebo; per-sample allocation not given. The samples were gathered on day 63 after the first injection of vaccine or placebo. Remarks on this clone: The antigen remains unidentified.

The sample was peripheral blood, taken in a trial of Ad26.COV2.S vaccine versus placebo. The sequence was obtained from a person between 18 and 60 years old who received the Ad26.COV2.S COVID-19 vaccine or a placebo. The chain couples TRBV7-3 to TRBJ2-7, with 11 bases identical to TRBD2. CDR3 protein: CASSLTGLAGEQYF. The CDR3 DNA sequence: TGTGCCAGCAGCTTAACCGGACTAGCGGGCGAGCAGTACTTC.